These 5 T cell receptor beta chains were sequenced from one sample in a study of cytomegalovirus exposure and HLA in healthy donors. Use of 60 Vbeta and 13 Jbeta primers characterized the PCR. Repertoires were generated with immunoSEQ multiplex PCR, while TCRdb's copy carries only in-frame clones and drops some. Of some 62,000 clones listed, 80% to 90% are singletons. Sample: PBMCs. These receptors came from a man between 18 and 29 years old in good health and CMV-seronegative.

In regard to this clone: Within the sample, other DNA sequences also encode this same CDR3. The chain joins TRBV9 to TRBJ1-1; 7 bases map to TRBD1. The trim removed 0 bases at V and 4 bases at J, leaving 6 bases unmatched. Germline-derived CDR1 and CDR2 are SGDLS and YYNGEE. The CDR3 is made up of 15 amino acids. Here the CDR3 reads CASSVEGGLGTEAFF. The CDR3 DNA reads as TGTGCCAGCAGCGTAGAAGGGGGCCTGGGCACTGAAGCTTTCTTT.

The gene calls are TRBV19 and TRBJ1-1, with D possibly TRBD1 on 6 matching bases. V shed 2 bases and J shed 5 bases, with 12 bases lying between them. The CDR3 length is 14 residues. Per the germline V gene, CDR1 is LNHDA and CDR2 is SQIVND (reference sequence). Here the CDR3 reads CASSITGSLTEAFF. In DNA form, the CDR3 reads TGTGCCAGTAGTATAACAGGGTCCTTAACTGAAGCTTTCTTT.

Concerning this clone: The same CDR3 is also encoded by other DNA sequences in this sample. V gene TRBV6-5 combines with J gene TRBJ1-5; no clear D gene. CDR3 length: 13 residues. Germline V lookup: CDR1 MNHEY, CDR2 SVGAGI. The V and J ends lost 2 bases and 1 base respectively, with 3 bases between them. CDR3 DNA: TGTGCCAGCAGTTACAGCAGCAATCAGCCCCAGCATTTT. It codes for CASSYSSNQPQHF.

The CDR3 region has the DNA TGCGCCAGCAGCCCACGACTGAGCGGAGCCCAAGAGACCCAGTACTTC. Protein: CASSPRLSGAQETQYF. The V and J genes are TRBV4-1 and TRBJ2-5; D possibly corresponds to TRBD2 (5 bases). V was pared by 4 bases and J by 1 base, with 16 bases between. Germline V gene sequence: CDR1 MGHRA, CDR2 YSYEKL. The CDR3 has 16 residues.

This chain connects TRBV29-1 to TRBJ1-3; a possible D gene is TRBD1 (5 bases). Trimming removed 3 bases from V and 5 bases from J, with 14 bases in between. This CDR3 comprises 14 residues. Germline V lookup: CDR1 SQVTM, CDR2 ANQGSEA. The CDR3 DNA reads as TGCAGCGTTGATGGATTGCAGGGTCGAAACACCATATATTTT. This translates into CSVDGLQGRNTIYF.